The sample holds a few counts of the clone carrying this T cell receptor (beta chain). Its matching antigen is unknown. Germline values: CDR1 MGHRA, CDR2 YSYEKL. The CDR3 covers 14 residues. The V and J ends lost 1 base and 4 bases respectively, with 7 bases between them. Caucasian individuals from Russia who were healthy and aged about 6 to 90 acted as donors. Around 9.4 milliliters was the volume of peripheral blood drawn from each donor. Together with a sample-barcoded 5' primer, a J-beta primer mix was included in a second PCR lasting about 7 to 12 cycles. MiXCR was run by TCRdb on the 5' RACE reads, yielding one entry per CDR3 protein. The sample lists around 1,800,000 distinct CDR3 sequences, roughly 43% seen once, with under 30% in the top ten. This sample is part of a study of blood T cells in healthy people across ages. Study outcomes and limitations: Roughly linear age-related decline in beta diversity appeared, significant by age approximately 43. More naive CD4+ cells and higher diversity marked long-lived donors relative to aged donors.

Source material: blood. The receptor comes from a human donor in good health. The chain combines TRBV4-1 with TRBJ1-4, with no clear D. The CDR3 sequence is CASSQGGFNEKLFF. The DNA of the CDR3 is TGCGCCAGCAGCCAAGGCGGATTTAATGAAAAACTGTTTTTT.